This T cell receptor beta chain appears in the sequencing data of a study of tissue T cells after allogeneic stem cell transplantation. TCRdb's copy holds only in-frame clones and misses some; the assay was immunoSEQ multiplex PCR. The sample comprises more than 9,000 clones, 70% of which are singletons, and around an eighth rests with the top ten. This clone is termed medium-sized. Trimming took off 1 base at V and 5 bases at J, with 9 bases between the two ends. The CDR3 spans 15 residues. Germline CDR1 is MNHNS and CDR2 is SASEGT. The sequence derives from a woman aged 18-49 years with breast cancer. This chain uses TRBV6-1 with TRBJ1-6; D unclear. Sequenced here: tissue from the right colon, sampled at autopsy. The CDR3 is CASSEVEVDNSPLHF. CDR3 DNA sequence: TGTGCCAGCAGTGAAGTGGAGGTGGATAATTCACCCCTCCACTTT.